These T cell receptor beta chains were read from a single sample in a study of cytomegalovirus exposure and HLA in healthy donors. Some clones are missing from TCRdb's copy, which holds only in-frame ones; the method was immunoSEQ multiplex PCR. The sample records 150,000 to 200,000 clones, over 75% being singletons. The sequencing input was PBMCs. The receptors originated from a woman in her 30s in good health and CMV-seronegative. CDR3s include the opening cysteine and the closing phenylalanine or tryptophan. A D gene is named only where the DNA matches it firmly. Only part of the rows carry a size: once, few, many, or a class if the clone is expanded.

D gene | J gene | V gene | clone size | CDR3 protein | CDR3 DNA
TRBD1 | TRBJ2-7 | TRBV5-1 | . | CASSLGIGQGGSYEQYF | TGCGCCAGCAGCTTGGGGATCGGACAGGGGGGCTCCTACGAGCAGTACTTC
. | TRBJ1-2 | TRBV7-2 | once | CASSLATRNYGYTF | TGTGCCAGCAGCTTAGCGACTCGGAACTATGGCTACACCTTC
. | TRBJ2-5 | TRBV18 | . | CASSPREAGETQYF | TGTGCCAGCTCACCAAGAGAAGCGGGAGAGACCCAGTACTTC
. | TRBJ1-1 | TRBV11-3 | few | CAGEGRAATEAFF | TGTGCCGGCGAGGGCCGGGCGGCCACTGAAGCTTTCTTT
. | TRBJ1-5 | TRBV27 | . | CASSLIPYSNQPQHF | TGTGCCAGCAGTTTAATCCCGTATAGCAATCAGCCCCAGCATTTT
. | TRBJ1-1 | TRBV19 | . | CASSDGGRTEAFF | TGTGCCAGTTCCGACGGCGGGCGGACTGAAGCTTTCTTT
. | TRBJ2-4 | TRBV5-1 | . | CASSWGLAKNIQYF | TGCGCCAGCAGTTGGGGGCTAGCCAAAAACATTCAGTACTTC
. | TRBJ1-1 | TRBV2 | . | CAILLKEEAFF | TGTGCCATCCTGCTCAAGGAGGAAGCTTTCTTT
TRBD1 | TRBJ2-7 | TRBV7-7 | . | CASSLTPGQKSYEQYF | TGTGCCAGCAGCTTAACACCGGGACAGAAGTCCTACGAGCAGTACTTC
. | TRBJ1-2 | TRBV6-5 | few | CASRHPRSGSDGYTF | TGTGCCAGCAGACACCCTAGATCGGGTTCGGATGGCTACACCTTC
TRBD1 | TRBJ1-2 | TRBV13 | . | CASSLGTGEGGYTF | TGTGCCAGCAGCCTCGGGACAGGCGAGGGAGGCTACACCTTC
. | TRBJ1-6 | TRBV6-6 | few | CASIGGQWSPLHF | TGTGCCAGCATCGGGGGGCAGTGGTCACCCCTCCACTTT
TRBD2 | TRBJ2-5 | TRBV5-6 | few | CASSAAWDLAGPEETQYF | TGTGCCAGCAGCGCCGCATGGGATCTAGCGGGCCCCGAAGAGACCCAGTACTTC
TRBD1 | TRBJ1-1 | TRBV28 | . | CASSPRGQLMNTEAFF | TGTGCCAGCAGTCCCAGGGGACAGCTAATGAACACTGAAGCTTTCTTT
TRBD1 | TRBJ2-7 | TRBV13 | . | CASSSSGQGPYEQYF | TGTGCCAGCAGCTCCAGTGGACAGGGGCCCTACGAGCAGTACTTC
TRBD2 | TRBJ2-7 | TRBV28 | . | CASSRASGEGSGEQYF | TGTGCCTCCAGTCGGGCTAGCGGGGAGGGGTCAGGAGAGCAGTACTTC
TRBD1 | TRBJ2-7 | TRBV7-9 | . | CASSLLGDRSSYEQYF | TGTGCCAGCAGCTTGTTAGGGGACAGAAGCTCCTACGAGCAGTACTTC
TRBD1 | TRBJ2-5 | TRBV28 | . | CASSHRDSQETQYF | TGTGCCAGCAGTCACAGGGACAGCCAAGAGACCCAGTACTTC
. | TRBJ1-2 | TRBV19 | few | CASSPPGNYGYTF | TGTGCCAGTAGTCCCCCGGGGAACTATGGCTACACCTTC
. | TRBJ2-1 | TRBV5-1 | . | CASSFGLDNEQFF | TGCGCCAGCAGCTTCGGTCTGGACAATGAGCAGTTCTTC
. | TRBJ2-7 | TRBV27 | . | CATGFTVYEQYF | TGTGCCACCGGATTCACAGTCTACGAGCAGTACTTC
TRBD2 | TRBJ2-5 | TRBV4-2 | . | CASSQMGGTSGTETQYF | TGTGCCAGCAGCCAGATGGGCGGGACTAGCGGGACAGAGACCCAGTACTTC
TRBD1 | TRBJ2-2 | TRBV4-2 | . | CASSREGDGQGAATGELFF | TGTGCCAGCAGCCGCGAGGGGGATGGACAGGGGGCCGCTACCGGGGAGCTGTTTTTT